These T cell receptor beta chains were read from a single sample in a study of shared clonotypes between healthy human individuals. Clones were read by immunoSEQ multiplex PCR, and TCRdb kept only the in-frame ones, dropping some. The data contain 600,000 to 750,000 clones, roughly 72% of them singletons. Sequencing was carried out using memory CD4+ T cells sorted from blood. The receptors shown here come from a woman in her twenties or thirties in good health. Each CDR3 is given with its conserved first and last residue. D genes are given only for firm matches. A row's size may be missing; if present it is once, few, many or a size class.

NA	NA	TRBV30	TRBJ1-3	CAWTRVSGNTIYF	TGTGCCTGGACCAGGGTCTCTGGAAACACCATATATTTT
NA	few	TRBV18	TRBJ1-1	CASSRNEALAEAFF	TGTGCCAGCTCACGGAACGAGGCCCTCGCTGAAGCTTTCTTT
TRBD1	NA	TRBV6-6	TRBJ2-5	CASRWDSTETQYF	TGTGCCAGCAGGTGGGACAGTACAGAGACCCAGTACTTC
NA	NA	TRBV7-2	TRBJ2-5	CASSPSRAETQYF	TGTGCCAGCAGCCCCAGTCGTGCCGAGACCCAGTACTTC
TRBD2	once	TRBV10-2	TRBJ2-1	CASSPRSGSQNEQFF	TGCGCCAGCAGCCCCCGGAGCGGGAGCCAAAATGAGCAGTTCTTC
NA	NA	TRBV18	TRBJ2-4	CASSPSQGGIQYF	TGTGCCAGCTCACCTTCACAGGGAGGCATTCAGTACTTC
NA	NA	TRBV30	TRBJ1-4	CAWSIGVNEKLFF	TGTGCCTGGAGTATAGGGGTTAATGAAAAACTGTTTTTT
NA	NA	TRBV6-4	TRBJ1-4	CASSPTHSNEKLFF	TGTGCCAGCAGTCCTACCCACAGTAATGAAAAACTGTTTTTT
NA	NA	TRBV25-1	TRBJ1-1	CASSDYYTEAFF	TGTGCCAGCAGTGACTACTACACTGAAGCTTTCTTT
TRBD2	NA	TRBV7-8	TRBJ2-1	CASSPKRESYYNEQFF	TGTGCCAGCAGCCCCAAGCGGGAGAGCTACTACAATGAGCAGTTCTTC
NA	NA	TRBV5-1	TRBJ1-1	CASSSGHENTEAFF	TGCGCCAGCAGCTCAGGACACGAGAACACTGAAGCTTTCTTT
TRBD2	few	TRBV6-5	TRBJ2-1	CASSNSGSQFF	TGTGCCAGCAGTAATAGCGGGAGCCAGTTCTTC
TRBD1	NA	TRBV28	TRBJ1-5	CASSPNRGQGPQPQHF	TGTGCCAGCAGTCCAAACCGCGGACAGGGTCCTCAGCCCCAGCATTTT
TRBD1	few	TRBV19	TRBJ2-2	CASSWTGDTGELFF	TGTGCCAGTAGTTGGACAGGGGACACCGGGGAGCTGTTTTTT
NA	NA	TRBV12-1	TRBJ2-7	CASSFPGGPCEQYF	TGTGCCAGCAGCTTTCCGGGAGGGCCCTGCGAGCAGTACTTC
NA	many	TRBV5-1	TRBJ2-7	CASSLGQETYEQYF	TGCGCCAGCAGCTTGGGACAGGAAACCTACGAGCAGTACTTC
NA	NA	TRBV5-4	TRBJ2-1	CASSLEAGSYNEQFF	TGTGCCAGCAGCTTGGAGGCGGGATCTTACAATGAGCAGTTCTTC
NA	once	TRBV5-1	TRBJ1-1	CASSLEIWNTEAFF	TGCGCCAGCAGCTTGGAAATCTGGAACACTGAAGCTTTCTTT
NA	NA	TRBV28	TRBJ1-5	CASSAPSNQPQHF	TGTGCCAGCTCCGCCCCCAGCAATCAGCCCCAGCATTTT
NA	NA	TRBV28	TRBJ2-7	CASRAAVSVAYEQYF	TGTGCCAGCAGGGCGGCCGTTTCCGTAGCCTACGAGCAGTACTTC
TRBD2	NA	TRBV6-1	TRBJ2-1	CASSPLAGGDNEQFF	TGTGCCAGCAGTCCCCTAGCGGGAGGGGACAATGAGCAGTTCTTC
NA	NA	TRBV25-1	TRBJ1-1	CASSVRLNTEAFF	TGTGCCAGCAGTGTCCGGTTGAACACTGAAGCTTTCTTT
NA	many	TRBV29-1	TRBJ1-4	CSASTGVNEKLFF	TGCAGCGCCTCGACGGGGGTTAATGAAAAACTGTTTTTT
NA	many	TRBV7-2	TRBJ2-5	CASSTYQETQYF	TGTGCCAGCAGCACGTACCAAGAGACCCAGTACTTC